These T cell receptor beta chains were read from a single sample in a study of T cell changes during pregnancy in multiple sclerosis. Libraries were prepared by immunoSEQ multiplex PCR; TCRdb keeps only in-frame clonotypes and omits some of them. The sample includes about 110,000 clones, roughly nine tenths of them seen just once. The sample here was peripheral blood, taken in the third trimester of pregnancy. The receptors stem from a female donor with multiple sclerosis, enrolled in a pregnancy study. The CDR3 runs from the conserved cysteine through the conserved F or W. The D gene is left open where the match is weak. Only part of the rows carry a size: once, few, many, or a class if the clone is expanded.

V	J	size	D	DNA	CDR3
TRBV6-5	TRBJ2-7	-	TRBD1	TGTGCCAGCAGCCTCCTCGGACAGGGAAGAGGCGAGCAGTACTTC	CASSLLGQGRGEQYF
TRBV6-5	TRBJ1-2	once	-	TGTGCCAGCTCCACAGGGAATGGCTACACCTTC	CASSTGNGYTF
TRBV11-2	TRBJ2-7	-	TRBD2	TGTGCCAGCAGCCCGGGAGGGAGCGAGCAGTACTTC	CASSPGGSEQYF
TRBV12-5	TRBJ2-2	-	-	TGTGCTAGTGGTTTGGTCCGGGACACCCTCGCGAACACCGGGGAGCTGTTTTTT	CASGLVRDTLANTGELFF
TRBV19	TRBJ1-5	few	-	TGTGCCAGTAGTATGGGGGGGGTTGAGGGCAATCAGCCCCAGCATTTT	CASSMGGVEGNQPQHF
TRBV19	TRBJ2-7	-	-	TGTGCCAGTAGTATTTATAGGACAGCCTATACCTACGAGCAGTACTTC	CASSIYRTAYTYEQYF
TRBV5-6	TRBJ2-1	-	TRBD2	TGTGCCAGCAGCCCCCCCCGGACTAGCGGGGTTAATGAGCAGTTCTTC	CASSPPRTSGVNEQFF
TRBV2	TRBJ1-2	-	TRBD1	TGTGCCAGCAGTGAAATCGGAGGACAGGGGACTAACTATGGCTACACCTTC	CASSEIGGQGTNYGYTF
TRBV5-4	TRBJ2-1	-	-	TGTGCCAGCTCGCCCCTAGAGCGGAACTACAATGAGCAGTTCTTC	CASSPLERNYNEQFF
TRBV5-4	TRBJ1-2	-	TRBD1	TGTGCCAGCAGCTTGTGGACAGGGGGTGGCTACACCTTC	CASSLWTGGGYTF
TRBV18	TRBJ1-1	-	-	TGTGCCAGCTCCCGGTCCGAGAACACTGAAGCTTTCTTT	CASSRSENTEAFF
TRBV29-1	TRBJ1-1	-	-	TGCAGCACCTCCCGGGTACCGAACACTGAAGCTTTCTTT	CSTSRVPNTEAFF
TRBV7-9	TRBJ2-4	-	-	TGTGCCAGCAGCTTAGTGGCGGGGCAAGCGTTATGGGCCAAAAACATTCAGTACTTC	CASSLVAGQALWAKNIQYF
TRBV30	TRBJ1-4	once	-	TGTGCCTGCCCTTCAGGGACAACTAATGAAAAACTGTTTTTT	CACPSGTTNEKLFF
TRBV6-6	TRBJ2-5	-	-	TGTGCCAGCAGTACCTCGGAAGAGACCCAGTACTTC	CASSTSEETQYF
TRBV27	TRBJ1-2	once	TRBD1	TGTGCCAGCAGTCCCCGGACAGGGGGCGCGGGGGTAGAGTATGGCTACACCTTC	CASSPRTGGAGVEYGYTF
TRBV5-6	TRBJ2-2	-	TRBD2	TGTGCCAGCAGCCCAGAGGCGAGCGGGGTACACACCGGGGAGCTGTTTTTT	CASSPEASGVHTGELFF
TRBV5-1	TRBJ1-1	-	-	TGCGCCAGCAGCCTCAGTGTAGCGAGGCCTGAAACTGAAGCTTTCTTT	CASSLSVARPETEAFF
TRBV5-1	TRBJ2-7	-	-	TGCGCCAGCAGCCCGGGGGTCCTCTACGAGCAGTACTTC	CASSPGVLYEQYF
TRBV5-1	TRBJ1-6	-	-	TGCGCCAGCAGCTTGGTGGCCTCGGGAGGGTCACCCCTCCACTTT	CASSLVASGGSPLHF
TRBV2	TRBJ2-3	-	TRBD2	TGTGCCAGCAGAAATCACGGGGGGGCGCGAGCAGATACGCAGTATTTT	CASRNHGGARADTQYF
TRBV13	TRBJ2-7	-	-	TGTGCCAGCAGCATACCCAGGGCGACGGGCTACGAGCAGTACTTC	CASSIPRATGYEQYF
TRBV7-3	TRBJ2-7	-	TRBD2	TGTGCCAGCAGCTCCCCACGCGGGAGTGCGGGGGAGCAGTACTTC	CASSSPRGSAGEQYF
TRBV7-2	TRBJ2-3	-	TRBD2	TGTGCCAGCAGCCTAACTAGCGGGGGCACAGATACGCAGTATTTT	CASSLTSGGTDTQYF
TRBV11-2	TRBJ2-2	-	TRBD1	TGTGCCAGCAGCTTACGAGGGACAGGGGGGACCGGGGAGCTGTTTTTT	CASSLRGTGGTGELFF
TRBV6-5	TRBJ2-7	few	-	TGTGCCAGCAGTTACTCCGGGACACGAATCTACGAGCAGTACTTC	CASSYSGTRIYEQYF
TRBV9	TRBJ1-1	-	-	TGTGCCAGCAGCGGGAGTGAAGCTTTCTTT	CASSGSEAFF
TRBV30	TRBJ2-2	-	-	TGTGCCTGGAGTTCTCCTGGGGGGGGGCAGGGGAACACCGGGGAGCTGTTTTTT	CAWSSPGGGQGNTGELFF
TRBV19	TRBJ2-5	-	-	TGTGCCAGTAGTATCGTGGGCTGGGAGACCCAGTACTTC	CASSIVGWETQYF
TRBV7-9	TRBJ2-6	-	TRBD1	TGTGCCAGCAGCTTATTTACAGGGGGGATCTCTGGGGCCAACGTCCTGACTTTC	CASSLFTGGISGANVLTF
TRBV4-2	TRBJ1-3	-	-	TGTGCCAGCAGCCAAGGTGTGGAGGGAAACACCATATATTTT	CASSQGVEGNTIYF
TRBV28	TRBJ2-7	-	-	TGTGCCAGCAGCTGGGGGCAACGGGAGCAGTACTTC	CASSWGQREQYF
TRBV5-1	TRBJ2-2	-	-	TGCGCCAGCAGCGAAACAGTGGCCGGGGAGCTGTTTTTT	CASSETVAGELFF
TRBV11-3	TRBJ2-1	-	-	TGTGCCAGCAGCCCCAGCTCCTACAATGAGCAGTTCTTC	CASSPSSYNEQFF
TRBV4-1	TRBJ1-2	-	-	TGCGCCAGCAGCCAAGATCAGGGTAGGGGCTACACCTTC	CASSQDQGRGYTF
TRBV28	TRBJ2-1	-	-	TGTGCCAGCAGGCAAACAGGGTATGAGCAGTTCTTC	CASRQTGYEQFF
TRBV19	TRBJ2-1	-	TRBD1	TGTGCCAGTAGTATTATAGGGGGCATCTCCTACAATGAGCAGTTCTTC	CASSIIGGISYNEQFF
TRBV10-3	TRBJ2-3	-	-	TGTGCCATCAGTGAGGGGGACCCAGGGGGGTTCCAGACGCAGTATTTT	CAISEGDPGGFQTQYF
TRBV7-9	TRBJ1-2	-	-	TGTGCCAGCAGCTTAGTCGGGGGGCGCAAGGATGGCTACACCTTC	CASSLVGGRKDGYTF
TRBV27	TRBJ2-1	-	TRBD2	TGTGCCAGCAGTACCAAGACTAGCGGAAAGGACAATGAGCAGTTCTTC	CASSTKTSGKDNEQFF
TRBV5-1	TRBJ1-1	-	-	TGCGCCAGCAGCTTGGACAACCAGAACACTGAAGCTTTCTTT	CASSLDNQNTEAFF
TRBV6-6	TRBJ1-2	-	-	TGTGCCAGCAACCTCGGACAGCCCTATGGCTACACCTTC	CASNLGQPYGYTF